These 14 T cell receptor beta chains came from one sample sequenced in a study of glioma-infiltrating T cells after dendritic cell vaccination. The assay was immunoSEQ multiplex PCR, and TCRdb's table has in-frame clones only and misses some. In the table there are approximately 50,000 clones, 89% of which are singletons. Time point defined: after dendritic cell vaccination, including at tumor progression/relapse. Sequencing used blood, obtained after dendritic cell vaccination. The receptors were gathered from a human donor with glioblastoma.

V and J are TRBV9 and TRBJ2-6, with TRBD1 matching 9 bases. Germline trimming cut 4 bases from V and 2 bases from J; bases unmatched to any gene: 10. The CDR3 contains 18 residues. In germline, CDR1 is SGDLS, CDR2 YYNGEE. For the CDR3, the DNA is TGTGCCAGCAGCTCCCCCCGGACAGGGGTCGCTGGGGCCAACGTCCTGACTTTC. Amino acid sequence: CASSSPRTGVAGANVLTF.

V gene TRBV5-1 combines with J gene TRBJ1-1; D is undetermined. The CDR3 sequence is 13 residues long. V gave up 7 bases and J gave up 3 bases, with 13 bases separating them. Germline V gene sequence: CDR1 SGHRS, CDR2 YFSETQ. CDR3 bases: TGCGCCAGCCGAGAGATTACGTACACTGAAGCTTTCTTT. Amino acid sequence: CASREITYTEAFF.

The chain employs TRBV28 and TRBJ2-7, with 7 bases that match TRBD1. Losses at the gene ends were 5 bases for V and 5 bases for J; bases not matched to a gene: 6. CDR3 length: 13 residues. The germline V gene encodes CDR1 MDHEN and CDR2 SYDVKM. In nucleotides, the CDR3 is TGTGCCAGCAGTCCAGACAGGGCCCACGAGCAGTACTTC. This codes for CASSPDRAHEQYF. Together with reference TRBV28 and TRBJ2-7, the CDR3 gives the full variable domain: DVKVTQSSRYLVKRTGEKVFLECVQDMDHENMFWYRQDPGLGLRLIYFSYDVKMKEKGDIPEGYSVSREKKERFSLILESASTNQTSMYLCASSPDRAHEQYFGPGTRLTVT.

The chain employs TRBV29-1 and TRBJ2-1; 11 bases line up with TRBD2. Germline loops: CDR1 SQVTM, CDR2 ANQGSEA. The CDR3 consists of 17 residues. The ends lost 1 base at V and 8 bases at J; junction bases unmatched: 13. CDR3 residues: CSVEGMTSGIAGDEQFF. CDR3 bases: TGCAGCGTTGAAGGAATGACTAGCGGGATTGCGGGGGATGAGCAGTTCTTC.

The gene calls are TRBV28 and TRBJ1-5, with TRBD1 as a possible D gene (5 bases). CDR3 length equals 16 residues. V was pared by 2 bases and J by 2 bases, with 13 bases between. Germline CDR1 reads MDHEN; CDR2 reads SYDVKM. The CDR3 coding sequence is TGTGCCAGCAGTTTAGAAGGGGCAAGGGGCAATCAGCCCCAGCATTTT. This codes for CASSLEGARGNQPQHF.

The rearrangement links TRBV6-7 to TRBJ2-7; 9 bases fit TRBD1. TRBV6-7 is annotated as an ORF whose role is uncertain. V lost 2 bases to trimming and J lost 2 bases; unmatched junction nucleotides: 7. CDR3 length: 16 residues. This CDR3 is CASSYPDGTGPYEQYF. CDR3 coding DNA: TGTGCCAGCAGTTACCCCGACGGGACAGGGCCCTACGAGCAGTACTTC.

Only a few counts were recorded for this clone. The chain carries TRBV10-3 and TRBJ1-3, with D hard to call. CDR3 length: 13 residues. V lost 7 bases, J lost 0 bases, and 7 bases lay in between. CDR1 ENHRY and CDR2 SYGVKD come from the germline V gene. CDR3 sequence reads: CAITSNSGNTIYF. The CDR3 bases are TGTGCCATCACTAGTAACTCTGGAAACACCATATATTTT.

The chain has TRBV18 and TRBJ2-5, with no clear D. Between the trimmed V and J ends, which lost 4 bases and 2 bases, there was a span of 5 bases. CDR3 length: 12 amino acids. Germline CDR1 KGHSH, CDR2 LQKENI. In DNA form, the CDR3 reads TGTGCCAGCTCACGTGAGCAAGAGACCCAGTACTTC. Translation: CASSREQETQYF.

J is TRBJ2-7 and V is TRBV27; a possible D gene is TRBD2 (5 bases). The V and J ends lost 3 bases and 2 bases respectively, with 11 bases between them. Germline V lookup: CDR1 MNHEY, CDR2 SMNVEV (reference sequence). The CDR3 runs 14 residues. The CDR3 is CASSFLDSTYEQYF. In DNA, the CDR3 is TGTGCCAGCAGTTTTTTGGACTCCACCTACGAGCAGTACTTC.

CDR3 sequence: CSVEASDSEEAFF. In DNA form, the CDR3 reads TGCAGCGTTGAAGCGTCGGACAGCGAAGAAGCTTTCTTT. The J gene is TRBJ1-1, the V gene TRBV29-1; D possibly corresponds to TRBD1 (6 bases). The ends were cut back, 1 base at V and 8 bases at J, with 14 bases in the middle. The CDR3 runs to 13 residues. CDR1 and CDR2 (germline): SQVTM, ANQGSEA.

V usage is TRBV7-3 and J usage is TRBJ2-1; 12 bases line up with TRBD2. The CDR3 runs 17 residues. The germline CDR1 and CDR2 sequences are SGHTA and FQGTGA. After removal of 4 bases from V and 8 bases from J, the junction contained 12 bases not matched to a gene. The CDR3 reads CASSSRAMTSGSHEQFF. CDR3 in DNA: TGTGCCAGCAGCTCTCGGGCCATGACTAGCGGGAGCCATGAGCAGTTCTTC.

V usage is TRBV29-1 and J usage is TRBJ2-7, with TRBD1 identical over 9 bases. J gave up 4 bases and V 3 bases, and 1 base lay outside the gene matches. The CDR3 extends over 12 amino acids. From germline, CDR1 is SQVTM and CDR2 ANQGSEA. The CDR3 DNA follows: TGCAGCGTTGAGGGACAGGGATACGAGCAGTACTTC. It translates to CSVEGQGYEQYF.

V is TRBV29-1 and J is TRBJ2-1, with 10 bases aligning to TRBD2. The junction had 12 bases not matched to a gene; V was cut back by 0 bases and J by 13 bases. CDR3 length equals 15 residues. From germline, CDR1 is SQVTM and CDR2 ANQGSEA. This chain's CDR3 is CSVEDRPSGRHLQFF. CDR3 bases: TGCAGCGTTGAAGATCGCCCTAGCGGGAGACATCTTCAGTTCTTC.

The CDR3 region is CASSSNHRTYEQYF. As DNA, the CDR3 is TGTGCCAGCAGCTCAAACCACAGAACCTACGAGCAGTACTTC. The V call is TRBV11-2, the J call TRBJ2-7; no firm D call. There are 14 residues in the CDR3. The V and J ends lost 4 bases and 2 bases respectively, with 12 bases between them. From germline, CDR1 is SGHAT and CDR2 FQNNGV.